The 23 T cell receptor beta chains below were found in one sample sequenced in a study of shared T cell receptors in the human thymus. The repertoire was sequenced with immunoSEQ multiplex PCR; TCRdb's copy has only in-frame clones and lacks some. The profile shows approximately 580,000 clones, around 82% of them singletons. The data were also submitted as part of a second study, on human thymus T cells.

Sequenced: thymocytes. Receptor source: a boy under three years old with a congenital heart defect.

V is TRBV6-6 and J is TRBJ2-1, with D unresolved. CDR1 and CDR2 from the germline V gene are MNHNY and SVGAGI (reference sequence). This CDR3 contains 15 residues. The V and J ends lost 0 bases and 2 bases respectively, with 8 bases between them. The CDR3 sequence is CASSYSQVAYNEQFF. In DNA form, the CDR3 reads TGTGCCAGCAGTTACTCTCAGGTTGCCTACAATGAGCAGTTCTTC.

On this clone itself: A junction boundary mismatches the germline segment, possibly from a read error. The CDR3 protein is CASSLADRGNTIYF. The CDR3 region has the DNA TGTGCCAGCAGCCTAGCGGACAGGGGAAACACCATATATTTT. The V gene is TRBV11-1, the J gene TRBJ1-3, with TRBD1 matching 7 bases. Germline CDR1 and CDR2: SGHAT and FQDESV (reference sequence). The CDR3 totals 14 residues.

V usage is TRBV18 and J usage is TRBJ2-1; a possible D gene is TRBD1 (6 bases). The CDR3 sequence is 16 residues long. Germline V CDR1 and CDR2: KGHSH, LQKENI. Trimming took off 6 bases at V and 2 bases at J, with 17 bases between the two ends. CDR3 in DNA: TGTGCCAGCTCGCTTTCCGGGACACCCGCCTACAATGAGCAGTTCTTC. Translation: CASSLSGTPAYNEQFF.

This chain links TRBV7-2 with TRBJ2-1; 14 nucleotides line up with TRBD2. The CDR3 has 15 amino acids. Germline-derived CDR1 and CDR2 are SGHTA and FQGNSA. V shed 3 bases, J shed 8 bases, and the junction held 3 bases outside the gene matches. DNA for the CDR3: TGTGCCAGCAGCTTGACTAGCGGGAGGGCCGATGAGCAGTTCTTC. It is translated as CASSLTSGRADEQFF.

The chain uses TRBV29-1 and TRBJ2-7; D is perhaps TRBD1 (6 bases). The CDR3 runs to 14 residues. V was shortened by 0 bases and J by 2 bases, with 11 bases between the two germline ends. Germline assignment: CDR1 SQVTM and CDR2 ANQGSEA. The CDR3 nucleotides are TGCAGCGTTGAAGATCGCCCAGGGGCCTACGAGCAGTACTTC. Residues: CSVEDRPGAYEQYF.

V and J are TRBV11-2 and TRBJ2-1; weak D call: TRBD1 (6 bases). V was pared by 4 bases and J by 7 bases, with 20 bases between. Germline V gives CDR1 SGHAT, CDR2 FQNNGV. This CDR3 comprises 16 residues. The CDR3: CASSSSFQGWGNEQFF. The CDR3 nucleotides read TGTGCCAGCAGCTCCTCATTCCAGGGGTGGGGGAATGAGCAGTTCTTC.

This clone was seen once. DNA of the CDR3: TGTGCCAGCAGGGGGACAGGGAGGGCTGAAGCTTTCTTT. Translated, it gives CASRGTGRAEAFF. This chain uses TRBV7-2 with TRBJ1-1, with TRBD1 identical over 9 bases. CDR1 is SGHTA and CDR2 is FQGNSA in the germline V gene. The CDR3 is 13 residues long. Trimming at V came to 6 bases and at J to 6 bases, leaving 5 bases not matched to a gene.

The CDR3: CASSLRRKQETQYF. The CDR3 nucleotides read TGTGCCAGCAGTTTGCGGCGAAAGCAAGAGACCCAGTACTTC. The chain combines TRBV6-5 with TRBJ2-5; unclear D gene. Germline lookup yields CDR1 MNHEY and CDR2 SVGAGI. The germline V and J ends were trimmed by 4 bases and 2 bases, with 11 bases remaining between them. The CDR3 has 14 amino acids.

This chain links TRBV21-1 with TRBJ2-1; the table gives TRBD1 as D, unverified against the DNA. TRBV21-1 is annotated as a pseudogene. CDR3 length: 12 amino acids. The CDR3 is CASSKEQSLQFF. The CDR3 DNA sequence: TGTGCCAGCAGCAAAGAACAGTCTTTGCAGTTCTTC.

V gene TRBV5-1 combines with J gene TRBJ2-1, with D perhaps matching TRBD1 (7 bases). Germline loops: CDR1 SGHRS, CDR2 YFSETQ. V was pared by 0 bases and J by 3 bases, with 10 bases between. This CDR3 comprises 15 residues. CDR3 region: CASSLGGTDYNEQFF. For the CDR3, the DNA is TGCGCCAGCAGCTTGGGCGGGACAGACTACAATGAGCAGTTCTTC.

This clone showed up just once. V is TRBV25-1 and J is TRBJ2-5; 9 positions agree with TRBD1. This CDR3 spans 16 amino acids. V dropped 2 bases and J dropped 3; count of bases not matched to a gene: 7. CDR1 is MGHDK and CDR2 is SYGVNS in the germline V gene. CDR3 bases: TGTGCCAGCAGTGAAGGGGCGACAGGGGGGGAAGAGACCCAGTACTTC. Protein sequence: CASSEGATGGEETQYF. Filled out from reference TRBV25-1 and TRBJ2-5, the complete variable domain reads EADIYQTPRYLVIGTGKKITLECSQTMGHDKMYWYQQDPGMELHLIHYSYGVNSTEKGDLSSESTVSRIRTEHFPLTLESARPSHTSQYLCASSEGATGGEETQYFGPGTRLLVL.

The table lists this clone with a few counts. The chain combines TRBV7-9 with TRBJ2-1, with TRBD1 as a possible D gene (6 bases). The CDR3 runs to 15 residues. CDR1 is SEHNR, CDR2 FQNEAQ, per germline (reference sequence). V lost 6 bases to trimming and J lost 7 bases, with 19 bases between them. Here the CDR3 DNA reads TGTGCCAGCAGGAATCAGGGGTATTTTACGAATGAGCAGTTCTTC. Protein: CASRNQGYFTNEQFF.

This clone occurred a few times. The V call is TRBV11-2, the J call TRBJ2-7; 12 bases map to TRBD1. Germline trimming cut 5 bases from V and 1 base from J; bases unmatched to any gene: 12. The CDR3 has 18 residues. Germline loops: CDR1 SGHAT, CDR2 FQNNGV. This chain's CDR3 is CASSLRAGQGARSYEQYF. CDR3 nucleotides: TGTGCCAGCAGCCTCCGAGCGGGACAGGGGGCAAGGTCCTACGAGCAGTACTTC. Variable domain in full (rest from reference TRBV11-2 and TRBJ2-7): EAGVAQSPRYKIIEKRQSVAFWCNPISGHATLYWYQQILGQGPKLLIQFQNNGVVDDSQLPKDRFSAERLKGVDSTLKIQPAKLEDSAVYLCASSLRAGQGARSYEQYFGPGTRLTVT.

The rearrangement joins TRBV7-3 to TRBJ2-1; 10 nucleotides match TRBD2. The CDR3 extends over 14 amino acids. V lost 2 bases and J lost 6; bases outside the gene matches: 1. Germline loops: CDR1 SGHTA, CDR2 FQGTGA. The CDR3 sequence is CASSLLAGVNEQFF. For the CDR3, the DNA is TGTGCCAGCAGCTTACTAGCGGGAGTCAATGAGCAGTTCTTC.

This sequence joins TRBV19 and TRBJ2-1, with D possibly TRBD2 on 10 matching bases. Germline CDR1 LNHDA, CDR2 SQIVND (reference sequence). V was trimmed by 7 bases and J by 8 bases, leaving 27 bases between them. CDR3 size: 17 residues. Written as DNA, the CDR3 is TGTGCCAGTATTCCGGGACAGGGAGCGGGAGGGCGGGATGAGCAGTTCTTC. Amino acid sequence: CASIPGQGAGGRDEQFF.

This chain links TRBV19 with TRBJ2-1; possible D gene TRBD1, 6 bases. CDR3 size: 15 residues. The V gene's germline CDR1 is LNHDA and CDR2 SQIVND (reference sequence). V shed 5 bases and J shed 7 bases, with 18 bases lying between them. CDR3 region: CASSPPGHPGNEQFF. The CDR3 DNA reads TGTGCCAGTAGTCCGCCGGGACACCCAGGGAATGAGCAGTTCTTC.

V is TRBV4-1 and J is TRBJ2-3, with 7 bases fitting TRBD2. Germline assignment: CDR1 MGHRA and CDR2 YSYEKL. CDR3 length: 12 amino acids. After removal of 1 base from V and 8 bases from J, the junction contained 0 bases not matched to a gene. The CDR3 nucleotides are TGCGCCAGCAGCCAAGGGGGGGGTACGCAGTATTTT. This gives the protein CASSQGGGTQYF.

This chain joins TRBV18 and TRBJ1-2; D is unresolved. Germline loops: CDR1 KGHSH, CDR2 LQKENI. The CDR3 length is 13 residues. Trimming removed 0 bases at V and 5 bases at J, with 7 bases between. CDR3 region: CASSPPERYGYTF. As DNA, the CDR3 is TGTGCCAGCTCACCACCGGAGCGATATGGCTACACCTTC. The entire variable domain, with the rest obtained from reference TRBV18 and TRBJ1-2, is as follows: NAGVMQNPRHLVRRRGQEARLRCSPMKGHSHVYWYRQLPEEGLKFMVYLQKENIIDESGMPKERFSAEFPKEGPSILRIQQVVRGDSAAYFCASSPPERYGYTFGSGTRLTVV.

The genes are TRBV4-3 and TRBJ2-1; 12 bases align to TRBD2. The V segment lost 0 bases and the J segment 8 bases; nucleotides outside the gene matches: 8. The germline gives CDR1 LGHNA, CDR2 YSLEER. This CDR3 has 17 amino acids. This CDR3 reads CASSQDDTSGRFDEQFF. CDR3 nucleotide sequence: TGCGCCAGCAGCCAAGATGACACTAGCGGGAGGTTCGATGAGCAGTTCTTC.

The J gene is TRBJ1-5, the V gene TRBV21-1. TRBV21-1 is given as a pseudogene. The CDR3 is made up of 15 amino acids. CDR3 nucleotides: TGTGCCAGCAGCAAAGGGACTGCCCCCAATCAGCCCCAGCATTTT. Its protein product is CASSKGTAPNQPQHF.

The sample holds a few counts of this clone. The chain employs TRBV11-2 and TRBJ1-4; 7 bases are a match to TRBD1. The germline gives CDR1 SGHAT, CDR2 FQNNGV. J gave up 8 bases and V 3 bases, and 15 bases lay outside the gene matches. The CDR3 has 17 residues. The CDR3 spells CASSFGEGANPIEKLFF. The DNA for the CDR3 is TGTGCCAGCAGCTTTGGTGAGGGGGCAAATCCCATCGAAAAACTGTTTTTT.

The V and J genes are TRBV15 and TRBJ2-7, with 10 bases that match TRBD2. Germline CDR1 and CDR2: LNHNV and YYDKDF (reference sequence). CDR3 length: 18 amino acids. V trimming: 0 bases; J trimming: 5 bases; junction bases outside the gene matches: 13. The CDR3 sequence: CATSREYGYLAGVDEQYF. The CDR3 DNA sequence: TGTGCCACCAGCAGAGAGTACGGATATCTAGCGGGAGTAGACGAGCAGTACTTC.

The chain carries TRBV6-1 and TRBJ1-5; D is possibly TRBD1 (6 bases). This CDR3 contains 16 residues. V was shortened by 3 bases and J by 1 base, with 13 bases between the two germline ends. CDR1 MNHNS and CDR2 SASEGT come from the germline V gene. In DNA form, the CDR3 reads TGTGCCAGCAGTGAGGAGACAGGTTGGAGCAATCAGCCCCAGCATTTT. Encoded protein: CASSEETGWSNQPQHF.